The T cell receptor (beta chain) under discussion was sequenced for a study of T cell clones after liver transplantation (dated by TCRdb to between 2018 and 2021). Context from the whole study: Samples were obtained from ITN030ST, a randomized trial in which withdrawal of immunosuppression was attempted within 2 years of liver transplantation. Until randomization at 12-24 months post-transplant, subjects were given standard immunosuppression, with no induction therapy. Of the eight recipients, three were HCV-positive, while the remaining recipients had been transplanted for non-autoimmune, non-viral indications. Third party-reactive TCRbeta sequences from pre-transplant MLRs were also identified as an antigen-independent comparator for donor-reactive sequences. Tolerance meant complete immunosuppression withdrawal for at least one year without liver enzymes rising beyond twice the upper limit of normal. Donor-reactive T cell clones were identified using TCRbeta sequencing after a pre-transplant mixed lymphocyte reaction and were then followed in post-transplant blood. The studied cohort comprised 8 liver transplant recipients, 3 classified as tolerant and 5 as non-tolerant. Blood samples were collected pre-transplant, then pre-randomization ahead of withdrawal, and finally post-randomization once withdrawal had either been completed or failed. Overall study outcomes, separate from this receptor: Once repertoire turnover was taken into account, donor-reactive detection showed a significant reduction for CD4 in 7 of 8 subjects and for CD8 in 8 of 8. Because no allograft tissue specimens were available, donor-reactive T cells may have migrated into the graft instead of being deleted. Low numbers of available donor cells limited the measurable donor-reactive repertoire in a couple of subjects. In most of the 8 subjects, regardless of tolerance or HCV status, circulating donor-reactive CD4 TCRbeta sequences dropped significantly post-transplant. Donor-reactive sequences declined more than third party-reactive ones, suggesting partial antigen-specific deletion unrelated to withdrawal success. Conclusions were preliminary, limited by small, heterogeneous patient numbers and non-standardized post-transplant time points.

The junction carries 13 bases between V and J, which are trimmed by 5 bases and 6 bases respectively. The CDR3 has 14 amino acids, counting the end cysteine and phenylalanine. Left in the record is the CDR3 DNA by itself, 42 bases read in frame from the first base. The germline V gene gives CDR1 as LGHNA and CDR2 as YNFKEQ. As regards this clone: Its antigen is unknown. Nothing much larger sits one base from this clone, and base qualities are not available.

Using immunoSEQ, frozen genomic DNA was subjected to high-throughput TCRbeta CDR3 sequencing, a process that included PCR amplification, mapping, bias correction and internal controls. From the authors' description of their analysis: Productive rearrangements were retained, and unique TCRbeta sequences were defined by the CDR3 nucleotide sequence together with the V and J gene. For a sequence to be called donor-reactive, it needed a frequency of at least 0.01% and at least 5-fold expansion in CFSE-low cells compared with unstimulated pre-transplant cells. Minimum frequency thresholds were set for each subject on the basis of the unstimulated sample with the lowest template count, so that a detection power of at least 90% was ensured. Repertoire turnover was measured by Jensen-Shannon divergence between the top 1000 TCRbeta sequences post- and pre-transplant. Changes in detection of donor-reactive sequences were assessed with two-sided Fisher's exact tests. As stored in TCRdb, this immuneACCESS dataset retains in-frame rearrangements with V and J assigned. A fraction of the clones does not appear; measured against another copy, unresolved V genes explain less than half of the discrepancy, and the remainder lacks a known reason. V, J and clone size reflect that table, while D and trimming were determined from the DNA. In all, the sample holds about 50,000 clones, and roughly 74% of those were seen once. More than 9% of the sample is taken by the ten largest.

Thawed unstimulated PBMCs were stained for CD3, CD4 and CD8 and FACS-sorted into CD3+CD4+ and CD3+CD8+ populations. Each of the 8 studied subjects was randomized to immunosuppression withdrawal. The Qiagen DNeasy Blood and Tissue Kit was used to isolate genomic DNA. The chain uses TRBV4-2 and TRBJ2-2; TRBD1 is possibly the D segment (5 matching bases). The receptor comes from a human patient who received a liver transplant. Once a transplant has taken place, some T cells may be donor derived. The sequencing used CD4+ T cells from blood, collected around 54 months after liver transplant. The CDR3 is CASSLLTGSGELFF. The DNA sequence is given as TGTGCCAGCAGCTTGCTTACAGGATCCGGGGAGCTGTTTTTT.